The rows below give T cell receptor beta chains drawn from one sample of a study of cytotoxic CD8 clonotypes in ibrutinib-treated CLL. Only in-frame clones appear in the TCRdb table, and some are missing; sequencing was by immunoSEQ multiplex PCR. This sample has about 25,000 clones; around 74% occur once, and the top ten carry roughly half. Source: PBMCs, taken at disease progression, from a patient treated with ibrutinib. The origin of the receptors is a human donor with chronic lymphocytic leukemia. CDR3s include the opening cysteine and the closing phenylalanine or tryptophan. D genes are given only for firm matches. Some rows mark clone size as missing; the rest say once, few, many or name a class of expanded clone.

J gene,clone size,D gene,V gene,CDR3 protein,CDR3 DNA
TRBJ1-1,few,.,TRBV19,CASSIVGLGATEAFF,TGTGCCAGTAGTATAGTAGGGTTGGGGGCGACTGAAGCTTTCTTT
TRBJ2-3,.,.,TRBV5-6,CASSSRGGWTDTQYF,TGTGCCAGCAGCTCCAGGGGGGGATGGACAGATACGCAGTATTTT
TRBJ2-7,.,.,TRBV27,CASSLSEGGGYEQYF,TGTGCCAGCAGTTTATCTGAGGGGGGCGGTTACGAGCAGTACTTC
TRBJ2-3,.,.,TRBV7-9,CASTPTDTQYF,TGTGCCAGCACCCCTACAGATACGCAGTATTTT
TRBJ1-6,.,.,TRBV19,CASSSREGSPLHF,TGTGCCAGTAGTTCGCGAGAGGGTTCACCCCTCCACTTT
TRBJ2-4,.,TRBD1,TRBV27,CASSPGQGRGGNIQYF,TGTGCCAGCAGTCCGGGACAGGGAAGAGGTGGAAACATTCAGTACTTC
TRBJ1-5,.,.,TRBV15,CATSRDRSNQPQHF,TGTGCCACCAGCAGAGATAGAAGCAATCAGCCCCAGCATTTT
TRBJ1-4,.,.,TRBV2,CATHETSATNEKLFF,TGTGCCACCCATGAGACATCAGCAACTAATGAAAAACTGTTTTTT
TRBJ1-5,.,.,TRBV4-2,CASSQEGVYSNQPQHF,TGTGCCAGCAGCCAAGAGGGGGTTTATAGCAATCAGCCCCAGCATTTT
TRBJ1-4,.,.,TRBV29-1,CSVETASREKLFF,TGCAGCGTGGAGACAGCCTCCCGTGAAAAACTGTTTTTT
TRBJ2-7,.,.,TRBV19,CASSIPGDPPYEQYF,TGTGCCAGTAGTATCCCCGGCGATCCCCCCTACGAGCAGTACTTC
TRBJ1-2,.,TRBD1,TRBV7-2,CASSLRGTGGVGANYGYTF,TGTGCCAGCAGCCTTAGAGGTACAGGGGGCGTAGGAGCTAACTATGGCTACACCTTC
TRBJ2-3,.,.,TRBV7-2,CASSPPGHGGFTQYF,TGTGCCAGCAGCCCCCCCGGACACGGAGGATTTACGCAGTATTTT
TRBJ2-3,.,TRBD2,TRBV6-4,CASRATPGLALDTQYF,TGTGCCAGCAGGGCCACCCCGGGACTAGCTTTAGATACGCAGTATTTT
TRBJ2-5,.,TRBD1,TRBV11-2,CASSPEGGQGKETQYF,TGTGCCAGCAGTCCCGAGGGCGGACAGGGGAAAGAGACCCAGTACTTC
TRBJ2-1,few,.,TRBV7-9,CASSPLASFSYNEQFF,TGTGCCAGCAGCCCCCTCGCCAGTTTCTCCTACAATGAGCAGTTCTTC
TRBJ1-3,.,.,TRBV7-9,CASSLALDTIYF,TGTGCCAGCAGCTTAGCGCTGGACACCATATATTTT
TRBJ2-5,.,.,TRBV30,CAWSRQAYETQYF,TGTGCCTGGAGTCGACAGGCTTACGAGACCCAGTACTTC
TRBJ2-2,.,.,TRBV5-1,CASSLGDSLQTGELFF,TGCGCCAGCAGCTTGGGGGACTCCCTCCAGACTGGGGAGCTGTTTTTT
TRBJ2-7,.,.,TRBV5-1,CASSLGGASSYEQYF,TGCGCCAGCAGCTTGGGTGGGGCTAGCTCCTACGAGCAGTACTTC
TRBJ1-2,.,.,TRBV7-9,CASSLAAGDYGYTF,TGTGCCAGCAGCTTGGCGGCAGGGGACTATGGCTACACCTTC
TRBJ2-5,.,.,TRBV30,CAWSVKTRGQETQYF,TGTGCCTGGAGTGTAAAAACTAGAGGCCAAGAGACCCAGTACTTC
TRBJ2-7,.,.,TRBV12-5,CASGGLRAVQYF,TGTGCTAGTGGTGGCCTTAGGGCCGTGCAGTACTTC
TRBJ1-6,few,TRBD1,TRBV7-9,CASRPKLGTGESPLHF,TGTGCCAGCAGACCTAAGCTCGGGACAGGAGAGTCACCCCTCCACTTT
TRBJ2-3,.,.,TRBV11-2,CASSPGQILNTDTQYF,TGTGCCAGCAGCCCCGGACAGATACTTAACACAGATACGCAGTATTTT
TRBJ2-1,.,.,TRBV11-2,CASSLDYMGEQFF,TGTGCCAGCAGCTTAGACTATATGGGTGAGCAGTTCTTC
TRBJ1-4,.,.,TRBV6-5,CASRPGTFDEKLFF,TGTGCCAGCAGACCAGGGACATTCGATGAAAAACTGTTTTTT
TRBJ2-4,once,.,TRBV19,CASSIGDTRIAKNIQYF,TGTGCCAGTAGTATAGGGGACACCCGAATAGCCAAAAACATTCAGTACTTC
TRBJ1-2,.,.,TRBV15,CATSRVISSRGYTF,TGTGCCACCAGCAGAGTGATAAGCAGCCGCGGCTACACCTTC
TRBJ2-2,.,TRBD1,TRBV12-5,CASGGQGATGELFF,TGTGCTAGTGGCGGACAGGGGGCCACCGGGGAGCTGTTTTTT
TRBJ2-7,.,.,TRBV15,CATSRDVPYEQYF,TGTGCCACCAGCAGAGATGTACCCTACGAGCAGTACTTC
TRBJ1-1,few,.,TRBV11-2,CASSFVVGEAFF,TGTGCCAGCAGCTTTGTGGTCGGTGAAGCTTTCTTT
TRBJ1-1,.,.,TRBV6-1,CASSEAWGYTEAFF,TGTGCCAGCAGTGAAGCGTGGGGGTACACTGAAGCTTTCTTT
TRBJ1-1,.,.,TRBV11-2,CASSPRRMDTEAFF,TGTGCCAGCAGCCCGAGAAGGATGGACACTGAAGCTTTCTTT
TRBJ1-4,.,TRBD1,TRBV29-1,CSVEDRVDEKLFF,TGCAGCGTTGAGGACAGGGTGGATGAAAAACTGTTTTTT
TRBJ1-1,.,.,TRBV11-2,CASSLVEGGEAFF,TGTGCCAGCAGCTTAGTGGAGGGAGGTGAAGCTTTCTTT
TRBJ2-7,.,TRBD1,TRBV5-1,CASSLTTWDRFYEQYF,TGCGCCAGCAGCTTGACTACCTGGGACAGGTTTTACGAGCAGTACTTC
TRBJ2-3,once,TRBD2,TRBV5-1,CASSLPGLAGTTDTQYF,TGCGCCAGCAGCTTGCCTGGACTAGCGGGGACAACAGATACGCAGTATTTT
TRBJ2-3,.,TRBD2,TRBV7-3,CASSATSGGADTQYF,TGTGCCAGCAGCGCCACTAGCGGGGGTGCGGATACGCAGTATTTT
TRBJ2-4,few,.,TRBV12-2,CASRFSSF,TGTGCAAGTCGCTTCTCTTCCTTC